The clone carrying this T cell receptor beta chain has only a few counts. The CDR3 contains 15 residues. Germline V gene data show CDR1 as SEHNR and CDR2 as FQNEAQ (reference sequence). Trimming cost V 5 bases and J 0 bases, with 11 bases left between them. Primed by a sample-barcoded 5' primer and a J-beta primer mix, a second PCR proceeded for 7 to 11 cycles. TCRdb reprocessed the 5' RACE reads via MiXCR and lists one record per CDR3 protein. The repertoire has about 780,000 distinct CDR3 sequences, around 25% of them found once; the top ten carry about 3%. This record comes from a study of blood T cells in healthy people across ages. These data also featured in a second study, about T cells of mothers and their children. From that paper: Thymic selection shapes TCR recombination output in related pairs, and it does so similarly in unrelated pairs. The data showed no persistent microchimeric T cell clones.

Material for sequencing was blood. The receptor was derived from a boy between 10 and 17 years old in good health. The rearrangement links TRBV7-9 to TRBJ1-5; D gene unclear. This chain's CDR3 is CASSPLEISNQPQHF. The CDR3 nucleotides are TGTGCCAGCAGCCCCCTGGAGATTAGCAATCAGCCCCAGCATTTT.